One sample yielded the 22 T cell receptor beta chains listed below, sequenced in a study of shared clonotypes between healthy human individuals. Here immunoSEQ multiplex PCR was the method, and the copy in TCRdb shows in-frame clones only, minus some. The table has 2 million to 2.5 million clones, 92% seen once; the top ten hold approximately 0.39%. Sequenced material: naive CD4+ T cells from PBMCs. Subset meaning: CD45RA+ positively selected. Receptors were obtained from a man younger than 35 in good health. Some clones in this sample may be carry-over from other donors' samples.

In DNA, the CDR3 is TGCGCCAGCAGCCCACAGGGGTACACAGATACGCAGTATTTT. The encoded protein is CASSPQGYTDTQYF. The V and J genes are TRBV5-1 and TRBJ2-3, with 7 bases aligning to TRBD1. Germline V gene lookup returns CDR1 SGHRS and CDR2 YFSETQ. The CDR3 loop spans 14 amino acids. The ends lost 4 bases at V and 2 bases at J; junction bases unmatched: 4.

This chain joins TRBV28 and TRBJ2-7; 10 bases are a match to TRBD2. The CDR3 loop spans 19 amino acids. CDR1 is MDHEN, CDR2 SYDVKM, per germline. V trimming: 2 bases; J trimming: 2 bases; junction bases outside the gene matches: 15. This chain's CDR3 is CASSLAPLVVSGRTYEQYF. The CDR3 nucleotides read TGTGCCAGCAGTTTAGCCCCCTTAGTGGTTAGCGGGAGGACCTACGAGCAGTACTTC.

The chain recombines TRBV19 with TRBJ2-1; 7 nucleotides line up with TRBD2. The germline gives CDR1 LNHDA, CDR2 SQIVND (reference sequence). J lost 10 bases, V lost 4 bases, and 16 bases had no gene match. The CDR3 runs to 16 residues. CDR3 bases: TGTGCCAGTAGTAGCACGGGGGGACCCAAAATAATGGAGCAGTTCTTC. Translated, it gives CASSSTGGPKIMEQFF.

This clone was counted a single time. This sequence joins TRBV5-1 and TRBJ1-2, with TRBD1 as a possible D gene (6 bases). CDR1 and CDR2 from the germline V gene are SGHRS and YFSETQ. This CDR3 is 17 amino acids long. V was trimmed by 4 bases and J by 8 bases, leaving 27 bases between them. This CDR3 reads CASSPTEGGGAMRGYTF. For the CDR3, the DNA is TGCGCCAGCAGCCCCACTGAAGGGGGAGGGGCAATGCGCGGCTACACCTTC.

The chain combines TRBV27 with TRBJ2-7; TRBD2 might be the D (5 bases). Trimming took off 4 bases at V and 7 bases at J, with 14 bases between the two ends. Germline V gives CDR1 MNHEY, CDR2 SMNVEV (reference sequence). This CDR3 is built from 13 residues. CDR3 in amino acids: CASSWGPGWEQYF. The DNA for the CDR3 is TGTGCCAGCAGTTGGGGTCCGGGGTGGGAGCAGTACTTC.

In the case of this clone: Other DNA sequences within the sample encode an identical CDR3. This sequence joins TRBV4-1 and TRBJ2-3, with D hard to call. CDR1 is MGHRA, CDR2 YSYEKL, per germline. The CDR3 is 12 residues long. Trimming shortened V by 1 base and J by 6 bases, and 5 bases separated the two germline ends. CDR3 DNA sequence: TGCGCCAGCAGCCAAGTCGCCGATACGCAGTATTTT. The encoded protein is CASSQVADTQYF.

CDR3 sequence reads: CAISGTDNYGYTF. Here the CDR3 DNA reads TGTGCCATCAGTGGGACAGACAACTATGGCTACACCTTC. This chain links TRBV10-3 with TRBJ1-2; D is possibly TRBD1 (6 bases). Per germline, CDR1 ENHRY and CDR2 SYGVKD. CDR3 size: 13 residues. The ends were cut back, 4 bases at V and 2 bases at J, with 8 bases in the middle.

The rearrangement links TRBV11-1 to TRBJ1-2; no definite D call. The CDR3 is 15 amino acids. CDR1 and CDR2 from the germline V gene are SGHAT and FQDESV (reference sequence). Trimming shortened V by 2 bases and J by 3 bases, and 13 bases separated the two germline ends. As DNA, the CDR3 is TGTGCCAGCAGCTTAACGTCTGGCCAGTACTATGGCTACACCTTC. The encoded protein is CASSLTSGQYYGYTF.

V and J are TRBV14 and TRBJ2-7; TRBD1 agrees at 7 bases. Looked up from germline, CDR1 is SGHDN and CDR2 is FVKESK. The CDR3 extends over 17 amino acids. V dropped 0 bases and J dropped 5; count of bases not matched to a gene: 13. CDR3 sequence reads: CASSQDWETGWRDEQYF. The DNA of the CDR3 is TGTGCCAGCAGCCAAGATTGGGAGACAGGGTGGCGGGACGAGCAGTACTTC.

Here the CDR3 reads CASSPSEMDYSGNEQFF. The DNA of the CDR3 is TGTGCCAGCAGCCCATCCGAGATGGACTATTCGGGCAATGAGCAGTTCTTC. This rearrangement joins TRBV7-9 to TRBJ2-1; weak D call: TRBD2 (6 bases). Trimming took 5 bases from V and 6 from J, leaving 23 bases between them. This CDR3 spans 17 amino acids. Germline V gene lookup returns CDR1 SEHNR and CDR2 FQNEAQ (reference sequence).

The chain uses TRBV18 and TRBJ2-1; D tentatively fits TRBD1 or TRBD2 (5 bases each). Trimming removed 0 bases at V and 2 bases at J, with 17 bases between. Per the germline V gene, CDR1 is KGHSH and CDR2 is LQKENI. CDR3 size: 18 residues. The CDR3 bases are TGTGCCAGCTCACCACCAACTAGGGGAAGTATGGCCTACAATGAGCAGTTCTTC. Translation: CASSPPTRGSMAYNEQFF.

In nucleotides, the CDR3 is TGTGCCAGCAGGGGCAGCAGCTCCTACAATGAGCAGTTCTTC. It encodes CASRGSSSYNEQFF. This chain joins TRBV6-5 and TRBJ2-1; D gene uncertain. With 6 bases removed from V and 0 bases from J, the gap between germline ends came to 9 bases. CDR3 length equals 14 residues. Germline V gives CDR1 MNHEY, CDR2 SVGAGI.

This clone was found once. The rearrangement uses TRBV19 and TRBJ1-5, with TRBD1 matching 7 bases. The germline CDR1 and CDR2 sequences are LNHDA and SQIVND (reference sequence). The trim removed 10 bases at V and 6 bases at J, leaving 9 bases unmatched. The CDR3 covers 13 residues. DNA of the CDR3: TGTGCCACCTCAGGGGGGGGTGTTCAGCCCCAGCATTTT. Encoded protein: CATSGGGVQPQHF.

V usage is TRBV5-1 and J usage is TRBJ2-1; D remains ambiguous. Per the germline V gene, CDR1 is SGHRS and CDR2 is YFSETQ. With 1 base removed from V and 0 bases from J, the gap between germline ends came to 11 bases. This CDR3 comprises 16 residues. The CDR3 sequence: CASSLNPALSYNEQFF. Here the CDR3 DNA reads TGCGCCAGCAGCTTGAATCCCGCTCTCTCCTACAATGAGCAGTTCTTC.

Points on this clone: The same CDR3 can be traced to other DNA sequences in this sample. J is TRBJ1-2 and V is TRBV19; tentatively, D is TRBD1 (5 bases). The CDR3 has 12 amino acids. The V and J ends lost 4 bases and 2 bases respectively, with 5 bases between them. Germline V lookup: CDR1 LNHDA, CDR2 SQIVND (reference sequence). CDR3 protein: CASSNRNYGYTF. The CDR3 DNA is TGTGCCAGTAGTAACAGGAACTATGGCTACACCTTC.

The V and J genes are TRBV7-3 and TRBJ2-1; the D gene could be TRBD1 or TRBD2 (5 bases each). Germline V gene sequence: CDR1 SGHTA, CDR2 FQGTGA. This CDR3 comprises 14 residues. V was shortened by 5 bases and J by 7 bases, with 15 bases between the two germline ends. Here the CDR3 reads CASSPGAAGNEQFF. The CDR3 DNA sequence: TGTGCCAGCAGCCCCGGGGCCGCTGGGAATGAGCAGTTCTTC. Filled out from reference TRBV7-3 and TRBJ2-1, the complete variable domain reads GAGVSQTPSNKVTEKGKYVELRCDPISGHTALYWYRQSLGQGPEFLIYFQGTGAADDSGLPNDRFFAVRPEGSVSTLKIQRTERGDSAVYLCASSPGAAGNEQFFGPGTRLTVL.

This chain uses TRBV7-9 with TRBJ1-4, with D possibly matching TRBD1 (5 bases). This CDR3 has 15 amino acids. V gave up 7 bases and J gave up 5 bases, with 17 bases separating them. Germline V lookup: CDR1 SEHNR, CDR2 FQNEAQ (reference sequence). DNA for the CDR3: TGTGCCAGCACCCTAACCCCTGGGGGGAATGAAAAACTGTTTTTT. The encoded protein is CASTLTPGGNEKLFF.

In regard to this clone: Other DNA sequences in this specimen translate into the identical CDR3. Here the CDR3 reads CSASRSYEQYF. The CDR3 DNA sequence: TGCAGTGCTAGCAGATCTTACGAGCAGTACTTC. This chain links TRBV20-1 with TRBJ2-7; D call uncertain. Trimming left V 3 bases short and J 4 bases short, with 7 bases between. The CDR3 consists of 11 residues. Germline V gives CDR1 DFQATT, CDR2 SNEGSKA (reference sequence).

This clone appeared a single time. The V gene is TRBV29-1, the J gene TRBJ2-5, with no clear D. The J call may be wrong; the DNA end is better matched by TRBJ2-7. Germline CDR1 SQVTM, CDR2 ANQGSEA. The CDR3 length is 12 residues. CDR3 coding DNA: TGCAGCGTTGCTTCCTGGGACTACGAGCAGTACTTC. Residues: CSVASWDYEQYF.

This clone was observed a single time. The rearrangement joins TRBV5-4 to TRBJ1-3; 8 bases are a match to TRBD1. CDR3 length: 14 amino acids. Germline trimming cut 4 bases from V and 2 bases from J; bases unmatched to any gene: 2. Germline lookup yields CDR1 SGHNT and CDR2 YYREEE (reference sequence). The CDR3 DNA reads TGTGCCAGCAGCCCGGGACAGGCTGGAAACACCATATATTTT. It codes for CASSPGQAGNTIYF.

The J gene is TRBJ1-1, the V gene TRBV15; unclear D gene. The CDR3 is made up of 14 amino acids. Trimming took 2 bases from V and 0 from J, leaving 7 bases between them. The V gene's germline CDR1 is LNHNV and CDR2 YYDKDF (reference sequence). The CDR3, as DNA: TGTGCCACCAGCAGACGCCAGCTGAACACTGAAGCTTTCTTT. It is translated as CATSRRQLNTEAFF.

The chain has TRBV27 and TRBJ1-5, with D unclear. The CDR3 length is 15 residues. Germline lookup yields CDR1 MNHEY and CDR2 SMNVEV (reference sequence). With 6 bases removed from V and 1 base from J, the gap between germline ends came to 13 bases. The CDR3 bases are TGTGCCAGCAGCCGCACCAGTGGGAGCAATCAGCCCCAGCATTTT. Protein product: CASSRTSGSNQPQHF.